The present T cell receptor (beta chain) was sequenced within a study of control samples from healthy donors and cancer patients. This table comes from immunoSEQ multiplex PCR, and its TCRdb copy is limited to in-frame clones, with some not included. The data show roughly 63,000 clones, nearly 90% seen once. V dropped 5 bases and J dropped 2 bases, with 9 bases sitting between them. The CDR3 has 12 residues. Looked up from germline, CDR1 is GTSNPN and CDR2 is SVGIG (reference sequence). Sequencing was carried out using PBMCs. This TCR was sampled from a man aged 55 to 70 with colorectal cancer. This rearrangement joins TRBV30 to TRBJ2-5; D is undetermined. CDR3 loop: CAWGRGQETQYF. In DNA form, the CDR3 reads TGTGCCTGGGGTCGTGGACAAGAGACCCAGTACTTC.